The 2 T cell receptor beta chains listed next were all sequenced from one sample in a study of blood T cell repertoires in COVID-19 (dated by TCRdb to 2018 to 2021). The library came from the immunoSEQ multiplex PCR assay. The source is immuneACCESS, and TCRdb retained only in-frame sequences with V and J called. Part of the clones is not carried over; for the studies checked, unresolved V genes explain less than half of this, and the remainder is unexplained. Present in this sample are under 300,000 clones, 70% to 90% of which were seen just once. Around 0.91% of the sample lies in the top ten. Sequenced material: peripheral blood. The receptors come from a woman aged 40 to 55 who had recovered from COVID-19.

The chain joins TRBV30 to TRBJ1-2; 7 bases align to TRBD1. V was pared by 3 bases and J by 4 bases, with 14 bases of the junction left unmatched. CDR3 size: 16 residues. Germline V gene lookup returns CDR1 GTSNPN and CDR2 SVGIG (reference sequence). The CDR3 DNA is TGTGCCTGGAGCGGGGACAGTAATTTTGATGGCTATGGCTACACCTTC. This encodes CAWSGDSNFDGYGYTF.

The CDR3 here is CASSYGGAYTF. DNA of the CDR3: TGTGCCAGCAGTTACGGCGGAGCCTACACCTTC. The rearrangement joins TRBV6-5 to TRBJ1-2; D not resolved. Germline loops: CDR1 MNHEY, CDR2 SVGAGI. Trimming pared 2 bases from V and 10 bases from J, leaving 8 bases between. The CDR3 has 11 residues.